This note documents a single T cell receptor beta chain sequence. The entirety of the isolated RNA underwent reverse transcription, so expressed TCRB transcripts were sequenced. TCRdb's copy holds only in-frame clones and misses some; the assay was immunoSEQ multiplex PCR. The sample yields around 500,000 clones, about an eighth seen once. The germline CDR1 and CDR2 sequences are SGHTA and FQGTGA. The CDR3 is 13 amino acids. Trimming pared 4 bases from V and 0 bases from J, leaving 6 bases between. Each of the sorted populations had a purity greater than 95%. These data originate in a study of beta chain features in type 1 diabetes. In the study overall: Age, gender and cell yields were similar between patients and healthy donors.

The chain links TRBV7-3 to TRBJ2-5; D gene ambiguous. The sample was naive CD4+ T cells from blood. The origin of this receptor is a woman under 30 in good health. The CDR3 region is CASSSSYQETQYF. The CDR3 DNA is TGTGCCAGCAGCTCCTCGTACCAAGAGACCCAGTACTTC.